This T cell receptor (beta chain) was obtained from a study of blood T cell repertoires in COVID-19. At the level of the study: Italy, Spain and the United States were the sources of the convalescent and acute COVID-19 samples. Sources were T cells, B-cell-depleted T cells, or PBMCs; the material itself was cDNA or gDNA.

Methods used by the authors: Using reference gene primer amplification, nucleated cell counts were estimated. Produced via immunoSEQ multiplex PCR; TCRdb's table is partial and in-frame only. From that table come the V and J calls and clone size; the DNA was used to work out D and trimming. Of approximately 250,000 clones detected, 86% appear once; the ten largest clones hold about 4%. This clone was picked up one time. The receptor was isolated from a young man with active or convalescent COVID-19. Sequencing was carried out using peripheral blood.

The CDR3 DNA reads TGTGCCAGCAGCCAAAACTCCATCCGGGGGAGAGAGACCCAGTACTTC. This translates into CASSQNSIRGRETQYF. The rearrangement joins TRBV3-1 (or the pseudogene TRBV3-2) to TRBJ2-5, with a possible D match to TRBD2 (6 bases). The CDR3 length is 16 residues. Germline V lookup: CDR1 LGHDT, CDR2 YNNKEL (reference sequence). V shed 2 bases and J shed 4 bases, with 17 bases lying between them.